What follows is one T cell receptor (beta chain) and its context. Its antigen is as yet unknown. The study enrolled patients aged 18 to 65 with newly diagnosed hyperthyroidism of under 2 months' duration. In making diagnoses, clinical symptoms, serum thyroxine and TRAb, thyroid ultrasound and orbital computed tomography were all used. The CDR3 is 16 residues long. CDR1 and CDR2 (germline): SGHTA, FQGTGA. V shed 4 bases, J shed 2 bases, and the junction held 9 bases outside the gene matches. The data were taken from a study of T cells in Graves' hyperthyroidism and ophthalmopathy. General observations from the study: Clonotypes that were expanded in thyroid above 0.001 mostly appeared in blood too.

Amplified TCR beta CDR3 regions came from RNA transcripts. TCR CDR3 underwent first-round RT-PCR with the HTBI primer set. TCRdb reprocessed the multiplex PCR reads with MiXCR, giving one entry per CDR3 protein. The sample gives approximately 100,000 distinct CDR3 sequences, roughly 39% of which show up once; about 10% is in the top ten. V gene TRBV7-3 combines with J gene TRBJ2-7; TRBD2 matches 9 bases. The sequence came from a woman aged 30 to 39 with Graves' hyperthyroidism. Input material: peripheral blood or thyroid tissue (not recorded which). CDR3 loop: CASSYPGLAATYEQYF. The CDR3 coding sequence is TGTGCCAGCAGCTACCCGGGACTAGCTGCAACCTACGAGCAGTACTTC.